This T cell receptor beta chain was sequenced for a study of blood T cell repertoires in COVID-19. Background on the study: Samples representing acute and convalescent COVID-19 were sourced from the United States, Italy and Spain.

The table lists this clone with a count of one. CDR1 is SGHDT and CDR2 is YYEEEE in the germline V gene. The length of the CDR3 is 14 residues. Trimming shortened V by 4 bases and J by 4 bases, and 11 bases separated the two germline ends. As originally analysed: The assay estimated nucleated cells by amplifying reference gene primers. The assay was immunoSEQ multiplex PCR, and TCRdb's table has in-frame clones only and misses some. The DNA was the basis for D and trimming; V, J and clone size are from that table. Among 45,000 to 50,000 clones listed, around 85% were seen once. The sequencing input was peripheral blood. The chain has TRBV5-6 and TRBJ2-2; D unresolved. This receptor was obtained from a woman aged 60 to 75 with acute or convalescent COVID-19. The CDR3 is CASSRGTSTGELFF. In DNA form, the CDR3 reads TGTGCCAGCAGCCGAGGTACGTCCACCGGGGAGCTGTTTTTT.